What follows is one T cell receptor (beta chain) and its context. TCRdb keeps only in-frame clones here, not all; method: immunoSEQ multiplex PCR. This sample has 1.4 million or so clones, with approximately 98.5% found just once. This sample was included in a study of shared clonotypes between healthy human individuals. This CDR3 region has 15 residues. CDR1 GTSNPN and CDR2 SVGIG come from the germline V gene (reference sequence). V lost 0 bases to trimming and J lost 1 base, with 11 bases between them. The sample comprised naive CD4+ T cells sorted from blood. Noted subset: CD45RA+ positively selected. The chain combines TRBV30 with TRBJ2-3; no reliable D call. This TCR came from a man aged 25-40 years in good health. CDR3 in DNA: TGTGCCTGGAGTGTGAGGAGTGGCGGCACAGATACGCAGTATTTT. It is translated as CAWSVRSGGTDTQYF.